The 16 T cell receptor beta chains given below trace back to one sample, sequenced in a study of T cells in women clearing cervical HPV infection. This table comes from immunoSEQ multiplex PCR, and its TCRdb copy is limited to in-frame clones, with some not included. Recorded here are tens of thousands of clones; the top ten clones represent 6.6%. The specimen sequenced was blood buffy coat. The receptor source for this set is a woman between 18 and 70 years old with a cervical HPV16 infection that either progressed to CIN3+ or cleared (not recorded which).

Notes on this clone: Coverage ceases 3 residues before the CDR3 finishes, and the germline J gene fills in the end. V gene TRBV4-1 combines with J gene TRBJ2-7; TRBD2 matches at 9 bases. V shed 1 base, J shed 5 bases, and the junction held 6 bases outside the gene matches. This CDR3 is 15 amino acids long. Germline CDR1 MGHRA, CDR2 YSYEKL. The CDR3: CASSQAGLATHEQYF. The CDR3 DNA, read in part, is TGCGCCAGCAGCCAAGCAGGACTAGCGACCCACGAG.

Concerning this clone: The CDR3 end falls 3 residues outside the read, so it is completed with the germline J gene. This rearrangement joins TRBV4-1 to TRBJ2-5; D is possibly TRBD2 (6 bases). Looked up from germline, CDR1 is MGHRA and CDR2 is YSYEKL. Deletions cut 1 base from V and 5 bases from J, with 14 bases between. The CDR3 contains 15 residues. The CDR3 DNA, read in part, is TGCGCCAGCAGCCAAGGCCGGGGGTCGGTGGAGACC. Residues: CASSQGRGSVET. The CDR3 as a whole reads CASSQGRGSVETQYF.

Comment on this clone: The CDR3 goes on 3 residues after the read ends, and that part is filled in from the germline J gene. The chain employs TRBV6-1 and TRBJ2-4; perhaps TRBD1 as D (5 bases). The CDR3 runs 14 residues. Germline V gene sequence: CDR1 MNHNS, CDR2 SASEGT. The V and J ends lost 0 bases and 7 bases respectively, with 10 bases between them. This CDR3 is CASSEAAGHNIQYF. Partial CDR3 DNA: TGTGCCAGCAGTGAAGCGGCAGGGCACAACATT.

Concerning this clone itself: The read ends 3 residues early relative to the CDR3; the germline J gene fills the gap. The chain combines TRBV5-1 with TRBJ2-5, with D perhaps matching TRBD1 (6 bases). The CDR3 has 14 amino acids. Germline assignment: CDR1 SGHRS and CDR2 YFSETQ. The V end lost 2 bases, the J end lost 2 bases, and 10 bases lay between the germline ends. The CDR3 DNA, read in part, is TGCGCCAGCAGCTTAGGACAGCAACAAGAGACC. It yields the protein CASSLGQQQET. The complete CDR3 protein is CASSLGQQQETQYF.

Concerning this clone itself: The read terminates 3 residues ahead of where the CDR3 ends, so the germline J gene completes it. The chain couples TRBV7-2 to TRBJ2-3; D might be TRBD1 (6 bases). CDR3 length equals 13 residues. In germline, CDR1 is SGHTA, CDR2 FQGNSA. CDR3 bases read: TGTGCCAGCAGTTTCGGACAGCAAGAGACG. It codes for CASSFGQQET. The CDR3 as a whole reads CASSFGQQETQYF.

CDR3 region: CASSQVPSGANVLFF. The CDR3 bases that were read are TGTGCCAGCTCACAAGTCCCCTCTGGGGCCAACGTG. The rearrangement links TRBV18 to TRBJ2-2; maybe TRBD1 (5 bases). The CDR3 end falls 3 residues outside the read, so it is completed with the germline J gene. The CDR3 has 15 residues. Germline V lookup: CDR1 KGHSH, CDR2 LQKENI.

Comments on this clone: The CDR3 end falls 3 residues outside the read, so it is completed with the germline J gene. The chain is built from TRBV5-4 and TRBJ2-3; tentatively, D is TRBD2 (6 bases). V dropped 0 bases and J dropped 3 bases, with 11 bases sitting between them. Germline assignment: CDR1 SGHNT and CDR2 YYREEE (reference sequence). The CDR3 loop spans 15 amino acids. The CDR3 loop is CASSLVGGRTDTQYF. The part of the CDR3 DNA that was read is TGTGCCAGCAGCTTGGTGGGGGGAAGGACAGATACG.

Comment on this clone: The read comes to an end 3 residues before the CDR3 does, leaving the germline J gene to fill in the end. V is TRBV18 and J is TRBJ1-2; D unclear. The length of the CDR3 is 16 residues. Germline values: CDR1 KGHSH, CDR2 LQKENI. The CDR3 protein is CASSPPGSSGRYDYTF. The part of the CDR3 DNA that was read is TGTGCCAGCTCACCCCCTGGCTCTAGCGGGAGGTACGAC.

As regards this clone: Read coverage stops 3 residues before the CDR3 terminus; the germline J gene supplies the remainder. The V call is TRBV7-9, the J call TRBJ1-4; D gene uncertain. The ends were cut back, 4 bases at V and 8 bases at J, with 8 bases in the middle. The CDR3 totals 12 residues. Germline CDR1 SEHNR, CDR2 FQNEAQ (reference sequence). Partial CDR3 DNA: TGTGCCAGCAGCTCCCTAGGCGAAAAA. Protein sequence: CASSSLGEK. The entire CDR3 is CASSSLGEKLFF.

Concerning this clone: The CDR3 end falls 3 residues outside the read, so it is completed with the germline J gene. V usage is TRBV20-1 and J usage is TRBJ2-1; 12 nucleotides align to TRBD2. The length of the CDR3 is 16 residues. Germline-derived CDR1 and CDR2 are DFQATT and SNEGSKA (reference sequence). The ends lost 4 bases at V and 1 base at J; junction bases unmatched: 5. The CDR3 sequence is CSANQLAGGSYNEQFF. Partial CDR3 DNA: TGCAGTGCTAACCAACTAGCGGGAGGTTCCTACAATGAG.

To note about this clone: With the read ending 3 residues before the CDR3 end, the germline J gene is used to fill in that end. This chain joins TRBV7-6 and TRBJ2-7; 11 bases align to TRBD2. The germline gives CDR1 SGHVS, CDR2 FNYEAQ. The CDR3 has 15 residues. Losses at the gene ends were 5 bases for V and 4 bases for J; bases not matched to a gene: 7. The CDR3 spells CASSVTSGGQYEQYF. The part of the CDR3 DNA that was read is TGTGCCAGCAGCGTTACTAGCGGGGGTCAGTACGAG. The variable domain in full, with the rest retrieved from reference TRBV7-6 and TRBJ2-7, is GAGVSQSPRYKVTKRGQDVALRCDPISGHVSLYWYRQALGQGPEFLTYFNYEAQQDKSGLPNDRFSAERPEGSISTLTIQRTEQRDSAMYRCASSVTSGGQYEQYFGPGTRLTVT.

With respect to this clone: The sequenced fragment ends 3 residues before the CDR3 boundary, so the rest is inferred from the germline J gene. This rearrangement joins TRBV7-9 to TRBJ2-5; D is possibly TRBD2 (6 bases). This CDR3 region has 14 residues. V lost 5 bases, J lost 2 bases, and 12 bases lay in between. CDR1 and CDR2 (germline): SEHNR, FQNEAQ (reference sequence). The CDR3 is CASSLRTIQETQYF. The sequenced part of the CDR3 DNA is TGTGCCAGCAGCCTCCGGACTATACAAGAGACC.

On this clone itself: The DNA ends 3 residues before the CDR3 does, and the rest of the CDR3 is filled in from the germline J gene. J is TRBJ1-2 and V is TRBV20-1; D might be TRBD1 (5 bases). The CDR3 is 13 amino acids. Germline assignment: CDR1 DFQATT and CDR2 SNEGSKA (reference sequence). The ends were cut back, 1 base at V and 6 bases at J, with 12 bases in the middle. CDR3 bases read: TGCAGTGCTAGAGTGAGGCAGGGCAATGGC. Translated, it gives CSARVRQGNG. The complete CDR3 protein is CSARVRQGNGYTF.

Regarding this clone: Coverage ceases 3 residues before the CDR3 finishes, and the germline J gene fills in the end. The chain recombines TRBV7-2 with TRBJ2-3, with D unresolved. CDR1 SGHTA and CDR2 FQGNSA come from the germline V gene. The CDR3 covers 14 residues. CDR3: CASTVGLKQETQYF. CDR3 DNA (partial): TGTGCCAGCACCGTAGGGCTTAAACAAGAGACG.

The CDR3 DNA, read in part, is TGCAGTGCTTCCCCGACAGATAGCAATCAGCCG. Encoded protein: CSASPTDSNQP. In full, the CDR3 reads CSASPTDSNQPQYF. The chain joins TRBV20-1 to TRBJ2-3; tentative D call: TRBD1 (5 bases). The read terminates 3 residues ahead of where the CDR3 ends, so the germline J gene completes it. The CDR3 totals 14 residues. Germline-derived CDR1 and CDR2 are DFQATT and SNEGSKA (reference sequence).

The CDR3 protein is CASSPPGRAEAFF. Partial CDR3 DNA: TGTGCCAGCTCACCACCGGGGCGCGCTGAA. The chain combines TRBV18 with TRBJ1-1, with D perhaps TRBD1 (5 bases). From the germline J gene comes the end of the CDR3, since the read stops 3 residues before it. Trimming removed 0 bases from V and 6 bases from J, with 8 bases in between. The CDR3 runs to 13 residues. Germline values: CDR1 KGHSH, CDR2 LQKENI.